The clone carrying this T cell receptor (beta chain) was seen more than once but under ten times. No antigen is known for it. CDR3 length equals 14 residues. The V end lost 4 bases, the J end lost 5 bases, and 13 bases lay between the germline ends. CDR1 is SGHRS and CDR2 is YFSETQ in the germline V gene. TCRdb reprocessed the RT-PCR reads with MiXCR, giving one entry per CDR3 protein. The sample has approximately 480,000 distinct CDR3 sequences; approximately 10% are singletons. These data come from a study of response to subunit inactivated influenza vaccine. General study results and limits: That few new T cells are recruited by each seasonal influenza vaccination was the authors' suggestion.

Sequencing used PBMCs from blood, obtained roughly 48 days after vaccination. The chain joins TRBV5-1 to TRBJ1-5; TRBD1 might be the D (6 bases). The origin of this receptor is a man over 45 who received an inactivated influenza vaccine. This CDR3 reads CASSPQGGDQPQHF. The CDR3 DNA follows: TGCGCCAGCAGCCCACAGGGTGGGGATCAGCCCCAGCATTTT.